Below, 3 T cell receptor beta chains from the same sample are listed, as sequenced in a study of blood T cell repertoires in COVID-19. Produced via immunoSEQ multiplex PCR; TCRdb's table is partial and in-frame only. The sample includes 8,500 to 10,000 clones, 80% to 85% of them seen just once. The sequencing sample was made of peripheral blood. The origin of the receptors is a human donor in a cohort sampled during active COVID-19.

The V gene is TRBV5-5, the J gene TRBJ2-7; 9 nucleotides match TRBD2. Germline V gives CDR1 SGHKS, CDR2 YYEKEE (reference sequence). There are 18 residues in the CDR3. V lost 1 base to trimming and J lost 6 bases; unmatched junction nucleotides: 17. The CDR3 sequence: CASSLRVAGAVFVPEQYF. The CDR3 DNA is TGTGCCAGCAGCTTGAGGGTAGCGGGGGCAGTGTTCGTACCCGAGCAGTACTTC.

The V call is TRBV7-9, the J call TRBJ1-5, with D possibly TRBD1 on 5 matching bases. This CDR3 spans 14 amino acids. Germline assignment: CDR1 SEHNR and CDR2 FQNEAQ (reference sequence). The germline V and J ends were trimmed by 8 bases and 6 bases, with 17 bases remaining between them. The CDR3 spells CASSTGGSAQPQHF. CDR3 DNA sequence: TGTGCCAGCTCCACTGGGGGGTCCGCTCAGCCCCAGCATTTT.

The chain recombines TRBV30 with TRBJ1-2; D is undetermined. Germline CDR1 reads GTSNPN; CDR2 reads SVGIG (reference sequence). The CDR3 consists of 15 residues. V was pared by 5 bases and J by 3 bases, with 19 bases between. In DNA, the CDR3 is TGTGCCTGGGCGGATTTCAGGATCGGCTACTATGGCTACACCTTC. Its translation is CAWADFRIGYYGYTF.